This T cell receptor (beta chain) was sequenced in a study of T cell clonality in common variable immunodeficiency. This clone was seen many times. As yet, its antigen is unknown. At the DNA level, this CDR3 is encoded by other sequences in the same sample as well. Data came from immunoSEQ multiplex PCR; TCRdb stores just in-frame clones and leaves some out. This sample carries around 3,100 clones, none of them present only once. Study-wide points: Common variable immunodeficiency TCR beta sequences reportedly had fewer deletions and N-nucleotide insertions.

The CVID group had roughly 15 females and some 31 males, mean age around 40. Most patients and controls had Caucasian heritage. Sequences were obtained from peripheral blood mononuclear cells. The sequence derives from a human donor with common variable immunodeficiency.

CDR3 sequence reads: CASSPRLAGSTDTQYF. The covered CDR3 bases are TGTGCCAGCTCACCGAGACTAGCGGGGAGCACAGATACG. The chain recombines TRBV18 with TRBJ2-3, with 11 bases aligning to TRBD2. The read terminates 3 residues ahead of where the CDR3 ends, so the germline J gene completes it. The V gene's germline CDR1 is KGHSH and CDR2 LQKENI. The CDR3 runs to 16 residues. V dropped 3 bases and J dropped 0; count of bases not matched to a gene: 2. The full variable domain, rest sourced from reference TRBV18 and TRBJ2-3, is NAGVMQNPRHLVRRRGQEARLRCSPMKGHSHVYWYRQLPEEGLKFMVYLQKENIIDESGMPKERFSAEFPKEGPSILRIQQVVRGDSAAYFCASSPRLAGSTDTQYFGPGTRLTVL.